This T cell receptor (beta chain) was sequenced in a study of T cells expressing NK-cell markers. Looking at the study overall: Within the sequenced cohort of eight donors, seven exhibited HCMV seropositivity and one was seronegative.

TCRdb reanalyzed the 5' RACE reads, giving one entry per CDR3 protein sequence and no DNA. The sample table sets out 130,000 to 150,000 distinct CDR3 sequences. CDR1 and CDR2 from the germline V gene are DFQATT and SNEGSKA (reference sequence). The CDR3 is made up of 11 amino acids. The specimen sequenced was blood T cells: a sorted CD56 or NKG2C T cell subset, CD4+ or CD8+ T cells, or bulk PBMC T cells (not recorded which). This TCR was recovered from a man aged 18-30 years in good health. The chain combines TRBV20-1 with TRBJ1-2. The CDR3 loop is CSVRGQHGYTF.